These 8 T cell receptor beta chains were sequenced from one sample in a study of blood T cell repertoires in COVID-19. The repertoire was sequenced with immunoSEQ multiplex PCR; TCRdb's copy has only in-frame clones and lacks some. The sample contains around 69,000 clones, approximately 89% of which appear only once. Sequencing was done on a sample of peripheral blood. These receptors were obtained from a woman aged 50 to 60 with active COVID-19.

This clone occurred once. This sequence joins TRBV4-1 and TRBJ2-3; D is possibly TRBD2 (5 bases). Germline values: CDR1 MGHRA, CDR2 YSYEKL. The CDR3 runs to 14 residues. V gave up 4 bases and J gave up 5 bases, with 13 bases separating them. This chain's CDR3 is CASSPWTLGDTQYF. The CDR3, as DNA: TGCGCCAGCAGCCCCTGGACTCTAGGAGATACGCAGTATTTT.

The chain recombines TRBV6-2 or TRBV6-3 with TRBJ2-3; 12 nucleotides match TRBD2. V gave up 5 bases and J gave up 4 bases; unmatched junction bases: 19. From germline, CDR1 is MNHEY and CDR2 SVGEGT. This CDR3 is built from 20 residues. The CDR3 nucleotides are TGTGCCAGCAGTGCGAGGACTAGCGGGATGGCACCAAGATTGGCAGATACGCAGTATTTT. Its translation is CASSARTSGMAPRLADTQYF.

V is TRBV12-3 or TRBV12-4 and J is TRBJ1-2; no clear D gene. V lost 6 bases and J 7 bases, leaving 15 bases between the germline ends. The CDR3 totals 13 residues. CDR3 in DNA: TGTGCCAGCAGCCATGCGGGGAATGGTGGCTACACCTTC. Translating it yields CASSHAGNGGYTF.

The table lists this clone with a count of one. The chain recombines TRBV29-1 with TRBJ2-1, with 10 bases fitting TRBD2. Germline loops: CDR1 SQVTM, CDR2 ANQGSEA. V trimming: 6 bases; J trimming: 0 bases; junction bases outside the gene matches: 5. The CDR3 has 15 amino acids. This CDR3 reads CSVRTSGSSYNEQFF. In DNA, the CDR3 is TGCAGCGTGAGGACTAGCGGAAGCTCCTACAATGAGCAGTTCTTC.

V usage is TRBV2 and J usage is TRBJ2-3; TRBD2 aligns across 7 bases. CDR3 length equals 18 residues. The ends lost 2 bases at V and 2 bases at J; junction bases unmatched: 13. The germline V gene has CDR1 SNHLY and CDR2 FYNNEI. Written as DNA, the CDR3 is TGTGCCAGCAGTGAAACGGCCTTTGCGGGAGAGCCCACAGATACGCAGTATTTT. Protein product: CASSETAFAGEPTDTQYF.

The J gene is TRBJ2-1, the V gene TRBV29-1; the match to TRBD1 covers 8 bases. CDR3 length equals 14 residues. From germline, CDR1 is SQVTM and CDR2 ANQGSEA. V dropped 4 bases and J dropped 6; count of bases not matched to a gene: 8. CDR3 in amino acids: CSVARTGTINEQFF. In DNA form, the CDR3 reads TGCAGCGTTGCCCGGACAGGGACGATCAATGAGCAGTTCTTC.

The CDR3 is CAWSVPGYGYTF. CDR3 DNA: TGTGCCTGGAGTGTCCCAGGGTATGGCTACACCTTC. The chain has TRBV30 and TRBJ1-2, with D possibly being TRBD1 (5 bases). CDR3 length: 12 amino acids. Trimming shortened V by 0 bases and J by 5 bases, and 7 bases separated the two germline ends. CDR1 and CDR2 (germline): GTSNPN, SVGIG (reference sequence).

The genes are TRBV18 and TRBJ2-2; TRBD1 matches 8 bases. The CDR3 covers 15 residues. V was clipped by 3 bases and J by 3 bases; unmatched bases: 3. Germline V gene sequence: CDR1 KGHSH, CDR2 LQKENI. The CDR3 region has the DNA TGTGCCAGCTCACCGACAGGGGCGTACACCGGGGAGCTGTTTTTT. Amino acids: CASSPTGAYTGELFF.